Following are 21 T cell receptor beta chains from one sample sequenced in a study of blood T cells in healthy people across ages. Together with a sample-barcoded 5' primer, a J-beta primer mix was included in a second PCR lasting roughly 6 to 12 cycles. TCRdb fed the 5' RACE reads into MiXCR, producing one record per CDR3 protein. In the table there are 850,000 or so distinct CDR3 sequences, about 30% of which are singletons. Sequencing was done on a sample of blood. The source of these receptors is a woman aged 80 or over in good health.

This clonotype was counted many times. V usage is TRBV7-2 and J usage is TRBJ1-6, with D uncertain. CDR1 is SGHTA, CDR2 FQGNSA, per germline. Trimming left V 5 bases short and J 7 bases short, with 12 bases between. The CDR3 covers 14 residues. In DNA, the CDR3 is TGTGCCAGCAGCGCAGTCATCCCCAATTCACCCCTCCACTTT. It translates to CASSAVIPNSPLHF.

This clonotype was seen only a few times. The chain combines TRBV6-5 with TRBJ1-2; 10 positions match TRBD1. The CDR3 runs 14 residues. Germline values: CDR1 MNHEY, CDR2 SVGAGI. The V segment lost 6 bases and the J segment 8 bases; nucleotides outside the gene matches: 9. In DNA form, the CDR3 reads TGTGCCAGCAGGCCCGGGACAGGGGTGAACGGCTACACCTTC. This translates into CASRPGTGVNGYTF.

This clonotype has at least ten counts. The chain is built from TRBV5-1 and TRBJ2-1; TRBD2 matches at 8 bases. With V trimmed by 0 bases and J by 5 bases, 7 bases remained unmatched. The CDR3 totals 16 residues. CDR1 and CDR2 from the germline V gene are SGHRS and YFSETQ. The CDR3 DNA sequence: TGCGCCAGCAGCTTGGACGCCGGGGGGGGCCACAATGAGCAGTTCTTC. Protein product: CASSLDAGGGHNEQFF. Using reference TRBV5-1 and TRBJ2-1 for the parts outside the CDR3, the full variable domain is KAGVTQTPRYLIKTRGQQVTLSCSPISGHRSVSWYQQTPGQGLQFLFEYFSETQRNKGNFPGRFSGRQFSNSRSEMNVSTLELGDSALYLCASSLDAGGGHNEQFFGPGTRLTVL.

The sample holds many counts of this clonotype. The CDR3 DNA reads as TGCGCCAGCAGCTTGGCGGCAGGCAATCAGCCCCAGCATTTT. The encoded protein is CASSLAAGNQPQHF. The chain joins TRBV5-1 to TRBJ1-5; D ambiguous. V shed 0 bases and J shed 2 bases, with 6 bases lying between them. The CDR3 loop spans 14 amino acids. In germline, CDR1 is SGHRS, CDR2 YFSETQ.

This clonotype was counted many times. The genes are TRBV12-3 or TRBV12-4 and TRBJ2-3, with D perhaps TRBD1 (5 bases). This CDR3 has 15 residues. The germline V and J ends were trimmed by 3 bases and 7 bases, with 17 bases remaining between them. This CDR3 is CASSLIQGIWNTQYF. The CDR3 DNA sequence: TGTGCCAGCAGTTTGATTCAGGGAATCTGGAATACGCAGTATTTT.

For this clonotype: An end of the junction does not agree with germline; a read error may underlie this. The V and J genes are TRBV12-3 or TRBV12-4 and TRBJ1-1; 7 positions match TRBD1. The CDR3 totals 14 residues. The CDR3 region is CASSWTGWSTEAFF. CDR3 DNA: TGTGCCAGCAGTTGGACAGGCTGGAGCACTGAGGCTTTCTTT.

The chain couples TRBV12-3 or TRBV12-4 to TRBJ2-7; D gene uncertain. With 1 base removed from V and 7 bases from J, the gap between germline ends came to 11 bases. The length of the CDR3 is 13 residues. In DNA, the CDR3 is TGTGCCAGCAGTTTAGTGGGTTACGGTGAGCAGTACTTC. Translating it yields CASSLVGYGEQYF.

This clonotype was seen a few times. J is TRBJ1-5 and V is TRBV6-1; no firm D call. Between the trimmed V and J ends, which lost 4 bases and 4 bases, there was a span of 14 bases. The CDR3 length is 15 residues. CDR1 and CDR2 (germline): MNHNS, SASEGT. CDR3 loop: CASSGYSDGNQPQHF. CDR3 bases: TGTGCCAGCAGTGGTTATTCAGACGGAAATCAGCCCCAGCATTTT.

At least ten counts were recorded for this clonotype. The rearrangement links TRBV29-1 to TRBJ2-2; D gene unclear. Per germline, CDR1 SQVTM and CDR2 ANQGSEA. The V gene lost 6 bases and the J gene lost 0 bases, with 11 bases spanning the gap. The CDR3 consists of 14 residues. In DNA, the CDR3 is TGCAGCGTCCCCTTGGGATCGAACACCGGGGAGCTGTTTTTT. It encodes CSVPLGSNTGELFF.

Points on this clonotype: A single base separates this from a much larger clone, so it may be a read error. This chain joins TRBV6-5 and TRBJ2-1; 7 nucleotides agree with TRBD2. This CDR3 has 14 residues. From germline, CDR1 is MNHEY and CDR2 SVGAGI. The CDR3 sequence: CASSYSGLPNAQFF. DNA of the CDR3: TGTGCCAGCAGTTACTCGGGACTACCCAATGCGCAGTTCTTC.

The chain uses TRBV7-9 and TRBJ2-7, with TRBD2 matching over 15 bases. The CDR3 totals 14 residues. Germline V lookup: CDR1 SEHNR, CDR2 FQNEAQ (reference sequence). The J segment lost 7 bases and the V segment lost 5 bases, leaving 3 bases of the junction unmatched. In DNA form, the CDR3 reads TGTGCCAGCAGCCCGGGACTAGCGGGGGGTGAGCAGTACTTC. Encoded protein: CASSPGLAGGEQYF.

Ten or more counts support this clonotype. The J gene is TRBJ1-2, the V gene TRBV28; D perhaps matches TRBD1 (5 bases). The V end was cut by 0 bases, the J end by 0 bases, with 5 bases between. This CDR3 is 14 amino acids long. CDR1 and CDR2 (germline): MDHEN, SYDVKM. In DNA form, the CDR3 reads TGTGCCAGCAGTTTATGGGGGCCTAACTATGGCTACACCTTC. Its translation is CASSLWGPNYGYTF.

A remark on this clonotype: This may be a read error: a much more frequent sequence differs by one nucleotide. J is TRBJ1-6 and V is TRBV25-1; D unclear. The length of the CDR3 is 14 residues. Germline CDR1 reads MGHDK; CDR2 reads SYGVNS. CDR3 bases: TGTACCAGCAGTGAGGGCAGATATAATTCACCCCTCCACTTT. This translates into CTSSEGRYNSPLHF.

With respect to this clonotype: A much larger clone sits a single nucleotide away, making a read error possible. V gene TRBV5-1 combines with J gene TRBJ2-1; the D gene is possibly TRBD2 (6 bases). The J call may be faulty, since TRBJ2-7 better matches the DNA end. This CDR3 region has 15 residues. Germline CDR1 and CDR2: SGHRS and YFSETQ. The CDR3 is CASTPGGTSYNEQYF. DNA for the CDR3: TGCGCCAGCACCCCAGGAGGGACTTCCTACAATGAGCAGTACTTC.

This clonotype was detected ten times or more. The V gene is TRBV6-1, the J gene TRBJ2-7; 9 nucleotides match TRBD1. Germline values: CDR1 MNHNS, CDR2 SASEGT. This CDR3 is 16 amino acids long. The ends lost 2 bases at V and 0 bases at J; junction bases unmatched: 5. The CDR3 nucleotides read TGTGCCAGCAGTGAACCGGGACAGGGAAACTCCTACGAGCAGTACTTC. It translates to CASSEPGQGNSYEQYF.

This clonotype was counted a single time. V is TRBV19 and J is TRBJ2-5, with 8 bases aligning to TRBD1. This CDR3 is 15 amino acids long. Germline CDR1 LNHDA, CDR2 SQIVND (reference sequence). V shed 4 bases, J shed 5 bases, and the junction held 9 bases outside the gene matches. The CDR3 protein is CASSTRTGRLETQYF. The CDR3 region has the DNA TGTGCCAGTAGTACGAGGACAGGGCGTTTGGAGACCCAGTACTTC. Together with reference TRBV19 and TRBJ2-5, the CDR3 gives the full variable domain: DGGITQSPKYLFRKEGQNVTLSCEQNLNHDAMYWYRQDPGQGLRLIYYSQIVNDFQKGDIAEGYSVSREKKESFPLTVTSAQKNPTAFYLCASSTRTGRLETQYFGPGTRLLVL.

In its sample, this clonotype was seen many times. This sequence joins TRBV30 and TRBJ1-2, with 7 bases lining up with TRBD1. V dropped 8 bases and J dropped 6; count of bases not matched to a gene: 3. The CDR3 covers 10 residues. Germline CDR1 is GTSNPN and CDR2 is SVGIG (reference sequence). In DNA, the CDR3 is TGTGCCCAAGACAGGGATGGCTACACCTTC. This codes for CAQDRDGYTF.

This clonotype has only a few counts. This may come from a read error, since a much larger clone is one base off. This chain connects TRBV12-3 or TRBV12-4 to TRBJ2-7, with D possibly being TRBD1 (5 bases). The CDR3 has 13 amino acids. V was clipped by 6 bases and J by 4 bases, with 13 bases between them. CDR3 nucleotide sequence: TGTGCCAGCAGGTTTGGGGCACAATACGAGCAGTACTTC. This sequence encodes CASRFGAQYEQYF.

This clonotype has more than one count but fewer than ten. The rearrangement joins TRBV6-6 to TRBJ2-7; D gene unclear. Looked up from germline, CDR1 is MNHNY and CDR2 is SVGAGI (reference sequence). This CDR3 spans 13 amino acids. Trimming left V 7 bases short and J 0 bases short, with 10 bases between. CDR3 in DNA: TGTGCCAGCAAAGAAGCCTCCTCCTACGAGCAGTACTTC. Amino acids: CASKEASSYEQYF.

The rearrangement links TRBV29-1 to TRBJ1-2; D unresolved. CDR3 length: 16 amino acids. Germline CDR1 SQVTM, CDR2 ANQGSEA. V lost 1 base to trimming and J lost 0 bases, with 15 bases between them. The CDR3 protein is CSVEALGITTNYGYTF. CDR3 coding DNA: TGCAGCGTTGAAGCCCTCGGAATTACGACTAACTATGGCTACACCTTC.

In this sample, this clonotype turned up many times. This chain connects TRBV7-2 to TRBJ2-5; TRBD2 aligns across 12 bases. CDR3 length: 18 residues. Trimming took 4 bases from V and 5 from J; bases not matched to a gene: 14. Germline lookup yields CDR1 SGHTA and CDR2 FQGNSA. The CDR3 sequence is CASSWRSRTSGGLETQYF. CDR3 nucleotide sequence: TGTGCCAGCAGCTGGCGCTCCAGAACTAGCGGGGGGTTGGAGACCCAGTACTTC.